The 14 T cell receptor beta chains reported below all come from one sample, sequenced in a study of T cells in Graves' hyperthyroidism and ophthalmopathy. The investigators amplified TCR beta CDR3 regions from RNA transcripts. The HTBI primer set was used in a first-round RT-PCR of the TCR CDR3. TCRdb re-called the multiplex PCR reads through MiXCR, storing one row per CDR3 protein. Of 350,000 to 400,000 distinct CDR3 sequences listed, just under 15% are singletons. The sequenced sample was blood. The receptors originated from a woman aged 30 to 39 with Graves' hyperthyroidism.

A single count supports this clonotype. V gene TRBV20-1 combines with J gene TRBJ1-5; maybe TRBD1 (5 bases). V was trimmed by 0 bases and J by 4 bases, leaving 22 bases between them. CDR3 length: 18 residues. Germline V lookup: CDR1 DFQATT, CDR2 SNEGSKA (reference sequence). The CDR3 nucleotides read TGCAGTGCTAGAGATATCTTTGCCAGGGCAGGAGGGAATCAGCCCCAGCATTTT. It encodes CSARDIFARAGGNQPQHF.

On this clonotype: Since a much larger clone is just one base distant, this may be a read error. The chain is built from TRBV28 and TRBJ2-7; 8 bases are shared with TRBD2. This CDR3 has 15 amino acids. Germline loops: CDR1 MDHEN, CDR2 SYDVKM. The V segment lost 7 bases and the J segment 6 bases; nucleotides outside the gene matches: 14. The CDR3 loop is CASTPPGLGKSEQYF. In DNA, the CDR3 is TGTGCCAGCACCCCACCGGGACTAGGAAAGTCCGAGCAGTACTTC.

A word on this clonotype: A much larger clone is a single base away; this may be a read error. The chain combines TRBV2 with TRBJ2-1; the D gene is possibly TRBD2 (5 bases). CDR1 and CDR2 from the germline V gene are SNHLY and FYNNEI. V lost 5 bases, J lost 6 bases, and 11 bases lay in between. This CDR3 comprises 13 residues. The CDR3 region has the DNA TGTGCCAGCAGTAAATCTAGCATCAATGAGCAGTTCTTC. Amino acid sequence: CASSKSSINEQFF. Based on the CDR3 plus reference TRBV2 and TRBJ2-1, the full variable domain is EPEVTQTPSHQVTQMGQEVILRCVPISNHLYFYWYRQILGQKVEFLVSFYNNEISEKSEIFDDQFSVERPDGSNFTLKIRSTKLEDSAMYFCASSKSSINEQFFGPGTRLTVL.

This clonotype was counted many times. The V call is TRBV18, the J call TRBJ2-2; possibly TRBD1 or TRBD2 for D (6 bases each). CDR1 is KGHSH and CDR2 is LQKENI in the germline V gene. The CDR3 length is 15 residues. The V gene lost 3 bases and the J gene lost 5 bases, with 13 bases spanning the gap. The CDR3 bases are TGTGCCAGCTCACCGGGGGGCGTCGGGACCGGGGAGCTGTTTTTT. This gives the protein CASSPGGVGTGELFF.

This clonotype was counted at least ten times. The chain carries TRBV30 and TRBJ1-5, with 10 bases identical to TRBD1. There are 15 residues in the CDR3. Germline V gene sequence: CDR1 GTSNPN, CDR2 SVGIG (reference sequence). V lost 3 bases, J lost 6 bases, and 8 bases stayed unmatched. The chain's CDR3 is CAWSRTGGWGQPQHF. Written as DNA, the CDR3 is TGTGCCTGGAGCCGGACAGGGGGTTGGGGTCAGCCCCAGCATTTT.

This clonotype has a single count. The chain's CDR3 is CSVEGLAGGYEQYF. The CDR3 DNA reads TGCAGCGTTGAGGGACTAGCGGGTGGCTACGAGCAGTACTTC. The rearrangement links TRBV29-1 to TRBJ2-7; TRBD2 aligns across 12 bases. The length of the CDR3 is 14 residues. Per the germline V gene, CDR1 is SQVTM and CDR2 is ANQGSEA. The V gene end was trimmed by 3 bases and the J gene end by 3 bases; junction bases not matched to a gene: 3.

This rearrangement joins TRBV6-1 to TRBJ1-1; TRBD1 might be the D (5 bases). Deletions cut 8 bases from V and 0 bases from J, with 10 bases between. This CDR3 comprises 13 residues. Germline loops: CDR1 MNHNS, CDR2 SASEGT. The CDR3 loop is CASFGGMNTEAFF. CDR3 DNA sequence: TGTGCCAGCTTTGGGGGGATGAACACTGAAGCTTTCTTT.

This chain connects TRBV24-1 to TRBJ2-1; 9 nucleotides match TRBD1. V lost 3 bases, J lost 4 bases, and 9 bases stayed unmatched. Germline CDR1 is KGHDR and CDR2 is SFDVKD. This CDR3 is 17 amino acids long. DNA for the CDR3: TGTGCCACCAGTGATCCGGACGGGACAGGGAGGTACAATGAGCAGTTCTTC. It specifies CATSDPDGTGRYNEQFF.

The chain has TRBV24-1 and TRBJ2-3, with unresolved D. Per germline, CDR1 KGHDR and CDR2 SFDVKD. Trimming cost V 4 bases and J 5 bases, with 6 bases left between them. CDR3 length: 12 residues. CDR3 DNA: TGTGCCACCAGTGACTCCCTAGATACGCAGTATTTT. This codes for CATSDSLDTQYF.

The gene calls are TRBV27 and TRBJ1-5, with 7 bases aligning to TRBD1. CDR1 is MNHEY and CDR2 is SMNVEV in the germline V gene (reference sequence). J was trimmed by 1 base and V by 5 bases; bases with no gene match: 8. The CDR3 consists of 16 residues. As DNA, the CDR3 is TGTGCCAGCAGTATGTATACAGGGGACAGCAATCAGCCCCAGCATTTT. The encoded protein is CASSMYTGDSNQPQHF.

The sample holds a few counts of this clonotype. The V gene is TRBV29-1, the J gene TRBJ2-3, with a possible D match to TRBD2 (5 bases). The CDR3 consists of 15 residues. Trimming cost V 8 bases and J 0 bases, with 18 bases left between them. CDR1 is SQVTM, CDR2 ANQGSEA, per germline. CDR3 DNA: TGCAGCATTGCCGAGGGCGGAACTAGCACAGATACGCAGTATTTT. Translated, it gives CSIAEGGTSTDTQYF.

This clonotype was observed a few times. The V gene is TRBV3-1, the J gene TRBJ2-5, with D perhaps TRBD1 or TRBD2 (5 bases each). Germline CDR1 and CDR2: LGHDT and YNNKEL (reference sequence). Trimming shortened V by 1 base and J by 0 bases, and 15 bases separated the two germline ends. This CDR3 is built from 17 residues. The CDR3 protein is CASSQGGIAGYQETQYF. DNA for the CDR3: TGTGCCAGCAGCCAAGGGGGGATAGCAGGGTACCAAGAGACCCAGTACTTC.

The gene calls are TRBV28 and TRBJ2-1; TRBD2 matches at 11 bases. V shed 4 bases and J 6 bases; nucleotides not matched to a gene: 8. The CDR3 totals 16 residues. Looked up from germline, CDR1 is MDHEN and CDR2 is SYDVKM. CDR3 in amino acids: CASSSTGTSGTNEQFF. The DNA of the CDR3 is TGTGCCAGCAGTTCGACCGGGACTAGCGGAACCAATGAGCAGTTCTTC.

This chain connects TRBV7-3 to TRBJ2-6; D possibly uses TRBD1 or TRBD2 (6 bases each). This CDR3 has 16 amino acids. Trimming took off 2 bases at V and 3 bases at J, with 11 bases between the two ends. From germline, CDR1 is SGHTA and CDR2 FQGTGA. CDR3 loop: CASSLVGGSGANVLTF. As DNA, the CDR3 is TGTGCCAGCAGCTTAGTAGGGGGGAGTGGGGCCAACGTCCTGACTTTC.